Listed below are T cell receptor beta chains from one sample, sequenced in a study of shared clonotypes between healthy human individuals. TCRdb keeps only in-frame clones here, not all; method: immunoSEQ multiplex PCR. The sample has about 360,000 clones, roughly 70% seen once. Sequencing was done on a sample of memory CD4+ T cells sorted from blood. Receptors originate from a man in his thirties or forties in good health. CDR3s include the opening cysteine and the closing phenylalanine or tryptophan. The D gene is left open where the match is weak.

v_call | cdr3_length | d_call | cdr3_aa
TRBV7-6 | 13 | . | CASSLDHLYGYTF
TRBV9 | 16 | TRBD1 | CASSLRSGTGSYEQYF
TRBV10-3 | 15 | . | CAISEGRERNTEAFF
TRBV19 | 11 | . | CASSIGYGYTF
TRBV28 | 13 | . | CASSPYTRYTIYF
TRBV7-9 | 13 | . | CASTTGADQPQHF
TRBV6-4 | 13 | . | CASSRTDNYEQYF
TRBV11-2 | 15 | TRBD1 | CASSLDSGGGEKLFF
TRBV20-1 | 11 | . | CSASNQETQYF
TRBV7-2 | 12 | TRBD1 | CASSLGTGRSYF
TRBV5-4 | 14 | . | CASSLDQGSEKLFF
TRBV5-1 | 16 | TRBD2 | CASSLLAGGGYNEQFF
TRBV11-2 | 13 | . | CASSLGRSGELFF
TRBV7-2 | 13 | . | CASSPDRNYGYTF
TRBV2 | 12 | . | CASMGIPETQYF
TRBV4-3 | 16 | . | CASSQVLGTTGNTIYF
TRBV9 | 15 | . | CASSVGSVVDEKLFF
TRBV4-1 | 15 | . | CASSQAPGQTYEQYF
TRBV7-9 | 15 | . | CASTSPTSSTYEQYF
TRBV11-2 | 13 | . | CASSLGYRNEQFF
TRBV7-6 | 13 | TRBD2 | CASRGSSYNEQFF
TRBV5-1 | 14 | TRBD1 | CASSLTGVNYGYTF
TRBV7-6 | 16 | . | CASSLSGHPGYETQYF
TRBV30 | 11 | . | CAWDGGQTQYF
TRBV7-2 | 15 | . | CASLAVDRAQETQYF
TRBV10-3 | 13 | . | CASNRGLGETQYF
TRBV7-2 | 14 | TRBD1 | CASSSDRVGNEQFF
TRBV11-1 | 16 | . | CASSHPAAGQQETQYF
TRBV4-1 | 17 | TRBD2 | CASSKGHKLGGAYEQYF
TRBV19 | 14 | . | CASSIGSEQETQYF
TRBV29-1 | 13 | TRBD1 | CSDDRGLPDTQYF
TRBV6-1 | 15 | TRBD2 | CASSVVAGGSYEQYF
TRBV7-6 | 13 | . | CASSRMGTDTQYF
TRBV6-5 | 14 | . | CASGAGPSTDTQYF
TRBV9 | 12 | . | CASSVGGGGYTF
TRBV19 | 14 | . | CASSIWGARNEQFF
TRBV28 | 15 | TRBD1 | CASSSTGDSYNEQFF
TRBV30 | 15 | TRBD2 | CAWSAQAGEYNEQFF
TRBV28 | 16 | . | CASSLSTETQSYEQYF
TRBV10-3 | 15 | . | CAIRPREREYNEQFF
TRBV29-1 | 12 | . | CSVATGSTEAFF
TRBV19 | 17 | TRBD1 | CASSIQGGLHSNQPQHF
TRBV6-6 | 12 | . | CASSYSMETQYF
TRBV7-2 | 13 | . | CASSSDPGGEQFF
TRBV5-1 | 14 | . | CASSLIRGRDEQYF